This T cell receptor (beta chain) was identified during a study of blood T cell repertoires in COVID-19. The wider study: Acute and convalescent COVID-19 specimens originated in the United States, Italy and Spain.

This CDR3 region has 14 residues. J was trimmed by 2 bases and V by 4 bases; bases with no gene match: 5. Germline CDR1 reads SGDLS; CDR2 reads YYNGEE. The assay was immunoSEQ multiplex PCR, and TCRdb's table has in-frame clones only and misses some. The sample contains roughly 150,000 clones, around 80% of which appear only once. The sample was peripheral blood. The V and J genes are TRBV9 and TRBJ1-2; 7 positions agree with TRBD1. The clonotype was recovered from a woman in her forties or fifties with acute or convalescent COVID-19. As DNA, the CDR3 is TGTGCCAGCAGCACCCCGGGACAGAACTATGGCTACACCTTC. Translating gives CASSTPGQNYGYTF.